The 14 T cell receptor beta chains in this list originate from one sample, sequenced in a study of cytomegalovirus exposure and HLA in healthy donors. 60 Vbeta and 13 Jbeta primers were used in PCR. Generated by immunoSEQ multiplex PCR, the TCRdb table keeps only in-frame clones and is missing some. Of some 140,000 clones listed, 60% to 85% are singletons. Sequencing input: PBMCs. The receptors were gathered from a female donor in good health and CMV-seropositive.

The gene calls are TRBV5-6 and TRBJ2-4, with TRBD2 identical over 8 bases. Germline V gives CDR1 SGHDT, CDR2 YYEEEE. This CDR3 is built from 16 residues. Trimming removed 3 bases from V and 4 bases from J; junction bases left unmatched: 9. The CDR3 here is CASSSRLAPAKNIQYF. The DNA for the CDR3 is TGTGCCAGCAGCTCGAGACTAGCGCCCGCGAAAAACATTCAGTACTTC.

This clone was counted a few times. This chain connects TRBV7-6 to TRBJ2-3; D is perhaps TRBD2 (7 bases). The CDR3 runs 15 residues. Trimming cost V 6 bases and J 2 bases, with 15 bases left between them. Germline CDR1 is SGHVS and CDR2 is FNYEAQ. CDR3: CASSDPRGPTDTQYF. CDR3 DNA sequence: TGTGCCAGCAGTGACCCGCGGGGGCCCACAGATACGCAGTATTTT.

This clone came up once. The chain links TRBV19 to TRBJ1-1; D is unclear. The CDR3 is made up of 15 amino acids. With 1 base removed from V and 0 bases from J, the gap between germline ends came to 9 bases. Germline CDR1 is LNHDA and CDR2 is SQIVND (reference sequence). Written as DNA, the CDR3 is TGTGCCAGTAGTATAGCGGGAATTATGAACACTGAAGCTTTCTTT. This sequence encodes CASSIAGIMNTEAFF.

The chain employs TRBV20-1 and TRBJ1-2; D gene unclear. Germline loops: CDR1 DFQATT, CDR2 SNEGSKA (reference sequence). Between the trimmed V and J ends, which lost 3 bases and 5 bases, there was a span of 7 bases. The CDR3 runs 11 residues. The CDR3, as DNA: TGCAGTGCTAGGTCGCAGTATGGCTACACCTTC. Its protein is CSARSQYGYTF.

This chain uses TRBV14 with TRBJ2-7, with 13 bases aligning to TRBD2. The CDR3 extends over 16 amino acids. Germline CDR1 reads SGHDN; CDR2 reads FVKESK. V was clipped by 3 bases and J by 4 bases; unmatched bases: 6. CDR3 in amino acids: CASSQEGLAGQYEQYF. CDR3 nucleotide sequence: TGTGCCAGCAGCCAGGAGGGACTAGCGGGACAATACGAGCAGTACTTC.

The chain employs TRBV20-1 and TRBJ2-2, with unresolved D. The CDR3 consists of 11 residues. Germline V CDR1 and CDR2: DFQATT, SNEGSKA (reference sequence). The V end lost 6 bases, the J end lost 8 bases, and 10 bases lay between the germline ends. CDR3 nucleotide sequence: TGCAGTGCCTCCTCCCTGGGGGAGCTGTTTTTT. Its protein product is CSASSLGELFF.

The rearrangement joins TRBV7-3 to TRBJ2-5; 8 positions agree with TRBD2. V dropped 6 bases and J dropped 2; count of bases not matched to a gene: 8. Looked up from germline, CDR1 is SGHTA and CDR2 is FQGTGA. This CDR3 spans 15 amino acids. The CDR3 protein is CASSPGLVGQETQYF. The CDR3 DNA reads TGTGCCAGCAGTCCGGGACTAGTCGGGCAAGAGACCCAGTACTTC.

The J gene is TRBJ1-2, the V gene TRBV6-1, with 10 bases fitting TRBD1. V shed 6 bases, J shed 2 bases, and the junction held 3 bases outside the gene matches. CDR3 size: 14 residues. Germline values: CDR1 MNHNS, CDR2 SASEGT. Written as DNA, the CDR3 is TGTGCCAGCAGCGGGGGACAGGGGAACTATGGCTACACCTTC. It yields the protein CASSGGQGNYGYTF.

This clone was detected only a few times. The CDR3, as DNA: TGTGCCAGCAGCTCCGGACAGGGTCAAAGAGGCACTGAAGCTTTCTTT. It translates to CASSSGQGQRGTEAFF. The chain links TRBV5-8 to TRBJ1-1; TRBD1 matches 8 bases. The CDR3 is made up of 16 amino acids. Germline loops: CDR1 SGHTS, CDR2 YDEGEE. Germline trimming cut 3 bases from V and 4 bases from J; bases unmatched to any gene: 11.

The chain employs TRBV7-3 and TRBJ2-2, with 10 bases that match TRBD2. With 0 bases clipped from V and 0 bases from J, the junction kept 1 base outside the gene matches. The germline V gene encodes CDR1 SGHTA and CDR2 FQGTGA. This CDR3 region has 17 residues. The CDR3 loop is CASSLTTSGANTGELFF. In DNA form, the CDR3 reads TGTGCCAGCAGCTTAACCACTAGCGGGGCGAACACCGGGGAGCTGTTTTTT.

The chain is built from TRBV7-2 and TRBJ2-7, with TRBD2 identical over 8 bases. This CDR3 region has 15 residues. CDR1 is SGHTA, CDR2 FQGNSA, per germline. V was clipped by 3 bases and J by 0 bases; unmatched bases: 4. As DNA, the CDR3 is TGTGCCAGCAGCTTGGGACTAGTGGCCTCCTACGAGCAGTACTTC. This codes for CASSLGLVASYEQYF.

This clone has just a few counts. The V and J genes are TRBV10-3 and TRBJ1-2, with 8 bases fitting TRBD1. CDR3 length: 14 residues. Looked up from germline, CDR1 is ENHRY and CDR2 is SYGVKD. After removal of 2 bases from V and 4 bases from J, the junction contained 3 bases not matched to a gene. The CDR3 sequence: CAISEQGAGYGYTF. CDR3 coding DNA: TGTGCCATCAGTGAGCAGGGGGCCGGCTATGGCTACACCTTC.

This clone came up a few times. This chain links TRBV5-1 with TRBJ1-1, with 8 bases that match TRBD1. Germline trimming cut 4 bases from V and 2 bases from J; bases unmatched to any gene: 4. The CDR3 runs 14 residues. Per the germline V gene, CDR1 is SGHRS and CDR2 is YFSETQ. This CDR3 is CASSISGGNTEAFF. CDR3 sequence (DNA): TGCGCCAGCAGCATATCAGGGGGCAACACTGAAGCTTTCTTT.

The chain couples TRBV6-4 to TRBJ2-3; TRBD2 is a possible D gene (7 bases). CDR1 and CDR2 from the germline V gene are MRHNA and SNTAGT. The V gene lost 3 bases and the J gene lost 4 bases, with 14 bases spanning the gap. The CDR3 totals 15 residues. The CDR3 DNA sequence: TGTGCCAGCAGTGAACGGCCGGGGGGCGCAGATACGCAGTATTTT. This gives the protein CASSERPGGADTQYF.